Below, 3 T cell receptor beta chains from the same sample are listed, as sequenced in a study of blood T cell repertoires in COVID-19. The data were produced by immunoSEQ multiplex PCR, yet TCRdb's version contains in-frame clones alone and is incomplete. There are 200,000 to 300,000 clones in the sample; about nine tenths occur only once, and approximately 2.6% lies in the top ten. Sequencing input: peripheral blood. Receptors were obtained from a person under 35 with COVID-19, enrolled during active disease.

This clone was picked up one time. The chain carries TRBV6-6 and TRBJ1-6, with D possibly TRBD1 on 5 matching bases. The V and J ends lost 5 bases and 4 bases respectively, with 15 bases between them. Germline V gene sequence: CDR1 MNHNY, CDR2 SVGAGI (reference sequence). The CDR3 extends over 16 amino acids. CDR3 residues: CASSRDSPSYNSPLHF. CDR3 nucleotides: TGTGCCAGCAGTCGCGACAGCCCGAGTTATAATTCACCCCTCCACTTT.

The chain carries TRBV3-1 (or the pseudogene TRBV3-2) and TRBJ1-5; D is unresolved. The germline V gene has CDR1 LGHDT and CDR2 YNNKEL (reference sequence). The CDR3 is 13 amino acids. V was trimmed by 4 bases and J by 3 bases, leaving 7 bases between them. The DNA for the CDR3 is TGTGCCAGCAGCCCCGGGGTCAATCAGCCCCAGCATTTT. Translated: CASSPGVNQPQHF.

V usage is TRBV5-1 and J usage is TRBJ2-5; D is unresolved. This CDR3 has 12 residues. Trimming removed 4 bases at V and 4 bases at J, with 8 bases between. In germline, CDR1 is SGHRS, CDR2 YFSETQ. CDR3 sequence (DNA): TGCGCCAGCAGCCCGACACCAGAGACCCAGTACTTC. It is translated as CASSPTPETQYF.